A single sample gave rise to the 11 T cell receptor beta chains below, sequenced in a study of PD-1 blockade in classical Hodgkin lymphoma (dated by TCRdb to the early 2020s). The time point label on this specimen signifies: cycle 1 day 1 (C1D1), immediately before nivolumab initiation. Every trial patient had relapsed following autologous stem cell transplantation, and prior brentuximab vedotin exposure was what differed among cohorts A, B and C. The method behind the library was the immunoSEQ multiplex PCR assay. TCRdb obtained this table from immuneACCESS and retained in-frame rearrangements with V and J assigned. These tables miss some clones; where compared with another copy, unresolved V genes account for less than half of the shortfall, and the remainder is unexplained. The sample records 60,000 or so clones, 90% of which are singletons. Over 9.5% of the sample comes from the top ten. Sequencing was performed on peripheral blood mononuclear cells (PBMCs), taken at baseline. These receptors originate from a human donor with classical Hodgkin lymphoma.

The rearrangement joins TRBV29-1 to TRBJ2-7; a possible D gene is TRBD1 (6 bases). Germline CDR1 reads SQVTM; CDR2 reads ANQGSEA. CDR3 length: 12 amino acids. V shed 7 bases and J shed 0 bases, with 10 bases lying between them. The CDR3 sequence: CSAGTSSYEQYF. Written as DNA, the CDR3 is TGCAGCGCAGGGACATCCTCCTACGAGCAGTACTTC.

The J gene is TRBJ1-1, the V gene TRBV27; D is possibly TRBD1 (5 bases). Germline CDR1 and CDR2: MNHEY and SMNVEV (reference sequence). Deletions cut 2 bases from V and 5 bases from J, with 12 bases between. The CDR3 sequence is 14 residues long. The CDR3 DNA is TGTGCCAGCAGTTTAGGCGGGGCGAGGACTGAAGCTTTCTTT. This sequence encodes CASSLGGARTEAFF.

The chain links TRBV5-1 to TRBJ1-1; the match to TRBD1 covers 9 bases. Per the germline V gene, CDR1 is SGHRS and CDR2 is YFSETQ. The length of the CDR3 is 13 residues. The junction had 1 base not matched to a gene; V was cut back by 4 bases and J by 3 bases. CDR3 residues: CASSGTGYTEAFF. As DNA, the CDR3 is TGCGCCAGCAGCGGGACAGGGTACACTGAAGCTTTCTTT.

This chain links TRBV7-9 with TRBJ2-3; 9 nucleotides match TRBD2. With V trimmed by 2 bases and J by 1 base, 4 bases remained unmatched. CDR1 and CDR2 (germline): SEHNR, FQNEAQ (reference sequence). The CDR3 has 16 residues. The CDR3 reads CASSLIAGAGTDTQYF. Written as DNA, the CDR3 is TGTGCCAGCAGCTTAATAGCGGGGGCCGGCACAGATACGCAGTATTTT.

This chain links TRBV6-1 with TRBJ2-7; the D gene is possibly TRBD2 (6 bases). In germline, CDR1 is MNHNS, CDR2 SASEGT. V lost 7 bases and J 1 base, leaving 14 bases between the germline ends. CDR3 length: 14 residues. CDR3 sequence (DNA): TGTGCCAGCACTCAGGCGGGGAGGTCCTACGAGCAGTACTTC. Translation gives CASTQAGRSYEQYF.

This CDR3 reads CASSLAYRGGINEQFF. DNA for the CDR3: TGTGCCAGCAGCTTAGCTTACCGGGGGGGCATTAATGAGCAGTTCTTC. This chain connects TRBV7-2 to TRBJ2-1; TRBD2 agrees at 8 bases. This CDR3 spans 16 amino acids. The trim removed 0 bases at V and 7 bases at J, leaving 8 bases unmatched. Germline V gene data show CDR1 as SGHTA and CDR2 as FQGNSA.

The chain couples TRBV4-1 to TRBJ2-3; D is possibly TRBD1 (7 bases). Germline assignment: CDR1 MGHRA and CDR2 YSYEKL. CDR3 length: 17 residues. Trimming removed 0 bases from V and 4 bases from J, with 17 bases in between. The CDR3, as DNA: TGCGCCAGCAGCCAAGATCTAGCAGGGGGGTCCCCAGATACGCAGTATTTT. Translated, it gives CASSQDLAGGSPDTQYF.

The chain combines TRBV28 with TRBJ1-6; D uncertain. Germline V gene sequence: CDR1 MDHEN, CDR2 SYDVKM. V was pared by 7 bases and J by 4 bases, with 11 bases between. This CDR3 spans 14 amino acids. As DNA, the CDR3 is TGTGCCAGCAAGGACGGACCTTATAATTCACCCCTCCACTTT. This encodes CASKDGPYNSPLHF.

The rearrangement links TRBV6-5 to TRBJ2-7; no firm D call. CDR1 and CDR2 from the germline V gene are MNHEY and SVGAGI. The CDR3 spans 14 residues. V was cut by 0 bases and J by 3 bases, with 9 bases left in between. DNA of the CDR3: TGTGCCAGCAGTTACTCGAGAGGATACTACGAGCAGTACTTC. Its protein is CASSYSRGYYEQYF.

For the CDR3, the DNA is TGTGCCAGCAGCCTACAGGGGTGGGGCAATCAGCCCCAGCATTTT. Protein: CASSLQGWGNQPQHF. V and J are TRBV2 and TRBJ1-5; TRBD1 agrees at 7 bases. V lost 6 bases, J lost 2 bases, and 7 bases stayed unmatched. The CDR3 is 15 amino acids. From germline, CDR1 is SNHLY and CDR2 FYNNEI.

This chain connects TRBV27 to TRBJ2-5, with TRBD2 matching 7 bases. Unmatched junction bases numbered 3, after V lost 3 bases and J lost 2 bases. There are 14 residues in the CDR3. Germline loops: CDR1 MNHEY, CDR2 SMNVEV (reference sequence). Here the CDR3 DNA reads TGTGCCAGCAGTTTCTGGGGGGGACAAGAGACCCAGTACTTC. This sequence encodes CASSFWGGQETQYF.